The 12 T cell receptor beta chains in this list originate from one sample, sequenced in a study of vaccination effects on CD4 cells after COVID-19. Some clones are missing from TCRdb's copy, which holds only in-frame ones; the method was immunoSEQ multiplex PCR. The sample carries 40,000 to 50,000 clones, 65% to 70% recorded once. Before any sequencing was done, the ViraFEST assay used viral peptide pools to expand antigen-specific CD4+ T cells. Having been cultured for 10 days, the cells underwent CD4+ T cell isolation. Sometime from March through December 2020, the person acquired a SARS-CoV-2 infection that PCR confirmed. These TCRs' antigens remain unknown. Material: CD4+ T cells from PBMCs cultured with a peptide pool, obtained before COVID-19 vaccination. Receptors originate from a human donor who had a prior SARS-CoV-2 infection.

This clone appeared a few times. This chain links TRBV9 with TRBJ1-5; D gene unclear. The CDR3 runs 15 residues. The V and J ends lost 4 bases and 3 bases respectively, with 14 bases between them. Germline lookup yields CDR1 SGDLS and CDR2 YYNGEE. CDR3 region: CASSPGFFDNQPQHF. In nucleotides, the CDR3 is TGTGCCAGCAGCCCGGGGTTTTTTGACAATCAGCCCCAGCATTTT. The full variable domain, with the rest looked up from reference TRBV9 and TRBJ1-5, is DSGVTQTPKHLITATGQRVTLRCSPRSGDLSVYWYQQSLDQGLQFLIQYYNGEERAKGNILERFSAQQFPDLHSELNLSSLELGDSALYFCASSPGFFDNQPQHFGDGTRLSIL.

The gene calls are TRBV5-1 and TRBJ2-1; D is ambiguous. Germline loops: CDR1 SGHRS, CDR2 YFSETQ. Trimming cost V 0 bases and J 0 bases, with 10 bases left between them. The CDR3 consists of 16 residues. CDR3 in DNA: TGCGCCAGCAGCTTGGAAAGCGCCAGCTCCTACAATGAGCAGTTCTTC. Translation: CASSLESASSYNEQFF.

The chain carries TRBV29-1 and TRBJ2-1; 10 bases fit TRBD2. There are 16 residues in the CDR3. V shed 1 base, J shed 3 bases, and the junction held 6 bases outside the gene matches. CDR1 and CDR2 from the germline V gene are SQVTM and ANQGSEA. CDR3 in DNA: TGCAGCGTTGAAGTAGGACTAGCGGCTCACTACAATGAGCAGTTCTTC. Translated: CSVEVGLAAHYNEQFF.

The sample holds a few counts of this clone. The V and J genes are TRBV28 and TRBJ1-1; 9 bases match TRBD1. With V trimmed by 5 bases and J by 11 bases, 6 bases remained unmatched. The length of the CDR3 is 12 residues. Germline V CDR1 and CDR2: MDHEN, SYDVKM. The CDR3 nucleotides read TGTGCCAGCAGTGGGACAGGGCGTAAGGCTTTCTTT. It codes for CASSGTGRKAFF.

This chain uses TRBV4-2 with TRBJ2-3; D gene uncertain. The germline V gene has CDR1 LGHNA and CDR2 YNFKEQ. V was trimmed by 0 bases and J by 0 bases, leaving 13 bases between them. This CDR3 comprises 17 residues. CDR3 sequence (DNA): TGTGCCAGCAGCCAAGATGGGCACCGATTGAGCACAGATACGCAGTATTTT. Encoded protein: CASSQDGHRLSTDTQYF.

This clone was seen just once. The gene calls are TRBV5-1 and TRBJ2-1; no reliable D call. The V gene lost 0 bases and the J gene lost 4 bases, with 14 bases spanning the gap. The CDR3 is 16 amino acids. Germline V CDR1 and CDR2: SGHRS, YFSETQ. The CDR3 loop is CASSLANTIEYNEQFF. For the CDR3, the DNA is TGCGCCAGCAGCTTGGCAAATACAATAGAGTACAATGAGCAGTTCTTC.

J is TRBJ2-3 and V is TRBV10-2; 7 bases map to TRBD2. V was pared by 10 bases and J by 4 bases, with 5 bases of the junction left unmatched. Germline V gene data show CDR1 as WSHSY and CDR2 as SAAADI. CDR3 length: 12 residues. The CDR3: CATQTSPDTQYF. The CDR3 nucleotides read TGCGCCACCCAGACTAGCCCAGATACGCAGTATTTT.

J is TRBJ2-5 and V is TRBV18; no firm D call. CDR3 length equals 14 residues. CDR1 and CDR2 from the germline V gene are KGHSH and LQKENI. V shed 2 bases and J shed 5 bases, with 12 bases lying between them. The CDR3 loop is CASSPASPRETQYF. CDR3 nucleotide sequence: TGTGCCAGCTCACCAGCCTCGCCCCGGGAGACCCAGTACTTC. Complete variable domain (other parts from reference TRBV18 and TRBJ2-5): NAGVMQNPRHLVRRRGQEARLRCSPMKGHSHVYWYRQLPEEGLKFMVYLQKENIIDESGMPKERFSAEFPKEGPSILRIQQVVRGDSAAYFCASSPASPRETQYFGPGTRLLVL.

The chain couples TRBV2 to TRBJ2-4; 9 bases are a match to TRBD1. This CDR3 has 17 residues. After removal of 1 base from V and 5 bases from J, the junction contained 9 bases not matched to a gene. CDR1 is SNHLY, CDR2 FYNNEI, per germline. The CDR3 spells CASSEGGGGTGQNIQYF. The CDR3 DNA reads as TGTGCCAGCAGTGAAGGGGGAGGTGGGACAGGGCAAAACATTCAGTACTTC.

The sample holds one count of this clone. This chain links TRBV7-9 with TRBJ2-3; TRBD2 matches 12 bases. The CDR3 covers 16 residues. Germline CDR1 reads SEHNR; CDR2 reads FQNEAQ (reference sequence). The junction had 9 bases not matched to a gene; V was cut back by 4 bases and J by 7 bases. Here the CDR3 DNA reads TGTGCCAGCAGCTCCCGGACTAGCGGGACCTTACATACGCAGTATTTT. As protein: CASSSRTSGTLHTQYF.

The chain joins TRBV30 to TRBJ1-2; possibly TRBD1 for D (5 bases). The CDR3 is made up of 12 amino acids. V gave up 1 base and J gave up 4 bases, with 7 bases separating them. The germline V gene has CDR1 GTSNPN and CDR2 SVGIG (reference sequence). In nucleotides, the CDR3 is TGTGCCTGGAGTGGGGGGACCTATGGCTACACCTTC. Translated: CAWSGGTYGYTF.

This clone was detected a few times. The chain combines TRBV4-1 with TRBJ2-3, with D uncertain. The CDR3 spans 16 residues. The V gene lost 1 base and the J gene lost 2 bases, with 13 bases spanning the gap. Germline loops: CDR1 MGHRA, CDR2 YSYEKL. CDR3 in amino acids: CASSQVDLVVTDTQYF. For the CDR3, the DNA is TGCGCCAGCAGCCAAGTCGACCTGGTTGTCACAGATACGCAGTATTTT.